The 22 T cell receptor beta chains below all came from one sample that was sequenced in a study of T-cell reconstitution after alpha-beta-depleted transplantation in children. Construction of the TCRbeta library involved unique molecular identifiers. MiXCR, applied by TCRdb to the PCR reads, yields one record per CDR3 protein. The sample lists hundreds of thousands of distinct CDR3 sequences, roughly 10% occurring once. Sequenced here: PBMCs, sampled before TCRalphabeta/CD19-depleted stem cell transplant. These receptors all stem from a child aged 2-15 years with inherited bone marrow failure, due to receive a stem cell transplant.

This clonotype was recorded a few times. The chain carries TRBV28 and TRBJ1-2; a possible D gene is TRBD1 (6 bases). V dropped 5 bases and J dropped 3 bases, with 13 bases sitting between them. The CDR3 runs 14 residues. CDR1 is MDHEN, CDR2 SYDVKM, per germline. The DNA of the CDR3 is TGTGCCAGCAGTCCGCCGGACAGTTACTATGGCTACACCTTC. It yields the protein CASSPPDSYYGYTF.

The table lists this clonotype with a few counts. The gene calls are TRBV5-1 and TRBJ2-1; D is perhaps TRBD2 (5 bases). V shed 4 bases and J shed 4 bases, with 18 bases lying between them. The CDR3 consists of 16 residues. The germline V gene has CDR1 SGHRS and CDR2 YFSETQ. The CDR3, as DNA: TGCGCCAGCAGCGTCGGGAACCCCCCTTTTTACAATGAGCAGTTCTTC. The encoded protein is CASSVGNPPFYNEQFF.

A word on this clonotype: At one end the junction does not follow the germline gene, possibly because of a read error. This chain links TRBV13 with TRBJ2-1; TRBD2 matches 12 bases. CDR1 PRHDT and CDR2 FYEKMQ come from the germline V gene (reference sequence). CDR3 size: 19 residues. CDR3 in DNA: TGTGCCTGCAGCCTGACTAGCGGGAGAATGAGGACCTCCTACAATGAGCAGTTCTTC. Translating it yields CACSLTSGRMRTSYNEQFF.

This clonotype was seen at least ten times. The junction differs from germline at one of its ends, possibly a read error. The chain is built from TRBV4-2 and TRBJ1-2, with 9 bases that match TRBD1. Germline CDR1 LGHNA, CDR2 YNFKEQ. The CDR3 loop spans 15 amino acids. The CDR3 is CASIQVGWTGAGYTF. CDR3 DNA: TGTGCCAGCATCCAAGTCGGCTGGACAGGGGCTGGCTACACCTTC.

This clonotype was counted at least ten times. CDR3 in amino acids: CASSSDYFYEQYF. CDR3 coding DNA: TGTGCCAGCAGCTCCGACTACTTCTACGAGCAGTACTTC. The V gene is TRBV12-3 or TRBV12-4, the J gene TRBJ2-7; D might be TRBD2 (5 bases). The CDR3 consists of 13 residues. V dropped 6 bases and J dropped 3 bases, with 12 bases sitting between them.

V is TRBV11-2 and J is TRBJ1-3; D gene ambiguous. The CDR3 extends over 15 amino acids. V was cut by 1 base and J by 4 bases, with 11 bases left in between. In germline, CDR1 is SGHAT, CDR2 FQNNGV. CDR3 region: CASSLVGGPGNTIYF. CDR3 sequence (DNA): TGTGCCAGCAGCTTAGTGGGAGGCCCGGGAAACACCATATATTTT. Based on the CDR3 plus reference TRBV11-2 and TRBJ1-3, the full variable domain is EAGVAQSPRYKIIEKRQSVAFWCNPISGHATLYWYQQILGQGPKLLIQFQNNGVVDDSQLPKDRFSAERLKGVDSTLKIQPAKLEDSAVYLCASSLVGGPGNTIYFGEGSWLTVV.

At least ten counts were recorded for this clonotype. The chain uses TRBV20-1 and TRBJ1-5, with D maybe TRBD1 (5 bases). CDR1 is DFQATT, CDR2 SNEGSKA, per germline (reference sequence). The germline V and J ends were trimmed by 3 bases and 2 bases, with 11 bases remaining between them. The CDR3 has 14 amino acids. CDR3 protein: CSASRDGGNQPQHF. For the CDR3, the DNA is TGCAGTGCTAGTAGGGACGGAGGCAATCAGCCCCAGCATTTT.

This clonotype appeared many times. The chain uses TRBV5-1 and TRBJ1-6; 7 nucleotides agree with TRBD1. Germline V gene lookup returns CDR1 SGHRS and CDR2 YFSETQ. J gave up 6 bases and V 1 base, and 1 base lay outside the gene matches. CDR3 length: 14 amino acids. The CDR3 loop is CASSLTGVNSPLHF. CDR3 coding DNA: TGCGCCAGCAGCTTGACAGGGGTTAATTCACCCCTCCACTTT.

This clonotype was observed many times. The J gene is TRBJ2-2, the V gene TRBV6-2 or TRBV6-3; D may correspond to TRBD1 or TRBD2 (5 bases each). CDR3 length equals 15 residues. Trimming took 8 bases from V and 5 from J, leaving 18 bases between them. Germline assignment: CDR1 MNHEY and CDR2 SVGEGT. CDR3 amino acids: CASGGGTRLTGELFF. CDR3 nucleotide sequence: TGTGCCAGCGGGGGTGGGACCAGACTTACCGGGGAGCTGTTTTTT.

This clonotype was recorded at least ten times. This chain uses TRBV29-1 with TRBJ2-7, with 8 positions matching TRBD2. V shed 2 bases and J 2 bases; nucleotides not matched to a gene: 2. The CDR3 is 13 amino acids. Germline V CDR1 and CDR2: SQVTM, ANQGSEA. The chain's CDR3 is CSVETSGTYEQYF. The CDR3 DNA sequence: TGCAGCGTTGAAACTAGCGGTACCTACGAGCAGTACTTC.

Ten or more counts support this clonotype. The chain couples TRBV28 to TRBJ1-6; no clear D gene. Germline CDR1 and CDR2: MDHEN and SYDVKM. The CDR3 runs 16 residues. Trimming left V 2 bases short and J 7 bases short, with 15 bases between. DNA for the CDR3: TGTGCCAGCAGTTTAAGGGCAGGCCCTTGGAATTCACCCCTCCACTTT. Protein sequence: CASSLRAGPWNSPLHF.

This sequence joins TRBV12-3 or TRBV12-4 and TRBJ2-1, with D perhaps matching TRBD2 (5 bases). The CDR3 contains 14 residues. Trimming removed 1 base from V and 9 bases from J, with 13 bases in between. The CDR3 sequence is CASSLDVTMGEQFF. The CDR3 DNA sequence: TGTGCCAGCAGTTTAGATGTGACTATGGGTGAGCAGTTCTTC.

The chain recombines TRBV5-6 with TRBJ2-3, with 13 bases that match TRBD2. CDR1 SGHDT and CDR2 YYEEEE come from the germline V gene. After removal of 3 bases from V and 4 bases from J, the junction contained 2 bases not matched to a gene. CDR3 length: 15 amino acids. CDR3 amino acids: CASSWTSGSSDTQYF. The CDR3 DNA follows: TGTGCCAGCAGCTGGACTAGCGGGAGTTCAGATACGCAGTATTTT. The variable domain in full, completed from reference TRBV5-6 and TRBJ2-3, reads DAGVTQSPTHLIKTRGQQVTLRCSPKSGHDTVSWYQQALGQGPQFIFQYYEEEERQRGNFPDRFSGHQFPNYSSELNVNALLLGDSALYLCASSWTSGSSDTQYFGPGTRLTVL.

This clonotype has a count of ten or more. The rearrangement joins TRBV29-1 to TRBJ2-7; 7 positions match TRBD2. CDR1 is SQVTM and CDR2 is ANQGSEA in the germline V gene. Trimming at V came to 6 bases and at J to 6 bases, leaving 8 bases not matched to a gene. The CDR3 sequence is 12 residues long. The CDR3 spells CSVIPPGGEQYF. The CDR3 DNA reads TGCAGCGTCATCCCCCCGGGGGGCGAGCAGTACTTC.

Only a few counts were recorded for this clonotype. This rearrangement joins TRBV6-2 or TRBV6-3 to TRBJ2-5; D tentatively reads TRBD1 or TRBD2 (5 bases each). Trimming pared 4 bases from V and 2 bases from J, leaving 17 bases between. Germline V gene data show CDR1 as MNHEY and CDR2 as SVGEGT. The CDR3 is 16 amino acids. The CDR3 nucleotides read TGTGCCAGCAGTTCCTACTCCCGGGACGTACAAGAGACCCAGTACTTC. It codes for CASSSYSRDVQETQYF.

This clonotype has at least ten counts. The gene calls are TRBV7-8 and TRBJ2-5; TRBD2 agrees at 12 bases. The germline V gene encodes CDR1 SGHVS and CDR2 FQNEAQ. The CDR3 totals 16 residues. V shed 3 bases, J shed 2 bases, and the junction held 4 bases outside the gene matches. CDR3 nucleotides: TGTGCCAGCAGCTTCCTAGCGGGAGGGTTACAAGAGACCCAGTACTTC. Protein product: CASSFLAGGLQETQYF.

The chain is built from TRBV10-3 and TRBJ2-4; D is possibly TRBD1 (5 bases). The length of the CDR3 is 14 residues. Germline-derived CDR1 and CDR2 are ENHRY and SYGVKD. Trimming shortened V by 2 bases and J by 8 bases, and 13 bases separated the two germline ends. For the CDR3, the DNA is TGTGCCATCAGTGAGGGCTTACAGGCGGACATTCAGTACTTC. Its protein is CAISEGLQADIQYF.

This clonotype showed up many times. The chain links TRBV30 to TRBJ2-7; tentatively, D is TRBD2 (5 bases). The CDR3 runs 15 residues. Germline V gene data show CDR1 as GTSNPN and CDR2 as SVGIG (reference sequence). The germline V and J ends were trimmed by 3 bases and 1 base, with 16 bases remaining between them. CDR3 sequence reads: CAWRRALLLSYEQYF. The CDR3 DNA is TGTGCCTGGAGGAGGGCCCTTTTATTATCCTACGAGCAGTACTTC.

This clonotype was seen repeatedly, ten times or more. The rearrangement links TRBV4-3 to TRBJ1-1; D is uncertain. This CDR3 spans 13 amino acids. CDR1 and CDR2 (germline): LGHNA, YSLEER. Trimming pared 0 bases from V and 5 bases from J, leaving 7 bases between. In nucleotides, the CDR3 is TGCGCCAGCAGCCAAGATCGGTTGACTGAAGCTTTCTTT. As protein: CASSQDRLTEAFF.

This clonotype turned up a few times. Written as DNA, the CDR3 is TGTGCCAGCAGCTTAACAACGACGGGTACGCAGTATTTT. Amino acid sequence: CASSLTTTGTQYF. The rearrangement uses TRBV11-2 and TRBJ2-3; no firm D call. V was clipped by 2 bases and J by 8 bases, with 11 bases between them. CDR3 size: 13 residues. Germline V gives CDR1 SGHAT, CDR2 FQNNGV.

This clonotype was seen repeatedly, ten times or more. The chain joins TRBV14 to TRBJ2-1, with 10 bases fitting TRBD2. The CDR3 sequence is 17 residues long. Germline CDR1 and CDR2: SGHDN and FVKESK. After removal of 3 bases from V and 4 bases from J, the junction contained 9 bases not matched to a gene. The CDR3 region is CASSQRIAGGLYNEQFF. The CDR3 bases are TGTGCCAGCAGCCAGAGGATAGCGGGAGGATTATACAATGAGCAGTTCTTC.

In the case of this clonotype: Possible read error: a much larger clone is one base away. The chain combines TRBV20-1 with TRBJ2-7; 9 bases are a match to TRBD2. V dropped 3 bases and J dropped 5; count of bases not matched to a gene: 11. The CDR3 has 15 amino acids. Germline V CDR1 and CDR2: DFQATT, SNEGSKA (reference sequence). This chain's CDR3 is CSARLLASGNNEQYF. The CDR3 DNA sequence: TGCAGTGCTAGGTTACTAGCTAGCGGGAACAACGAGCAGTACTTC.